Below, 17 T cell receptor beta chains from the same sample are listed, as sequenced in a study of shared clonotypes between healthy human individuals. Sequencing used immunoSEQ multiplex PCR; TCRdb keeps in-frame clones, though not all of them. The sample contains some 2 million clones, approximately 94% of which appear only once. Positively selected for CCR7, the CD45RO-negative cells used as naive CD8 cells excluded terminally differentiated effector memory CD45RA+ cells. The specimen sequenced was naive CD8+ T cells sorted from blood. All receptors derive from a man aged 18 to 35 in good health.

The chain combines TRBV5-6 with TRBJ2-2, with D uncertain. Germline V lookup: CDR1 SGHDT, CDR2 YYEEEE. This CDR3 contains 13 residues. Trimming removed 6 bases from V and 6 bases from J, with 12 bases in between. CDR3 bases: TGTGCCAGCACCTCCCTCCCCCCCGGGGAGCTGTTTTTT. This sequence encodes CASTSLPPGELFF.

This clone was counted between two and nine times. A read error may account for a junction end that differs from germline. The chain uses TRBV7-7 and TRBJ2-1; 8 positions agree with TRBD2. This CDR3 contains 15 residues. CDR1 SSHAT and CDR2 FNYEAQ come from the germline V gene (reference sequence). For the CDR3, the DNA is TGTGCTAGCAGCTTAGATGGGACTAGGGGCAATGAGCAGTTCTTC. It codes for CASSLDGTRGNEQFF.

This chain's CDR3 is CASSQLDLITEAFF. As DNA, the CDR3 is TGTGCCAGCAGCCAATTGGACTTAATCACTGAAGCTTTCTTT. The V and J genes are TRBV7-9 and TRBJ1-1; D is unclear. CDR1 is SEHNR, CDR2 FQNEAQ, per germline (reference sequence). The CDR3 consists of 14 residues. Trimming left V 5 bases short and J 4 bases short, with 14 bases between.

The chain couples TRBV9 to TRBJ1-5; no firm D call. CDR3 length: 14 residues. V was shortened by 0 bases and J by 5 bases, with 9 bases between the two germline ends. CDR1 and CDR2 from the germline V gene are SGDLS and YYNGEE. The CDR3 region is CASSVDGGYQPQHF. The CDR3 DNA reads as TGTGCCAGCAGCGTAGATGGAGGGTATCAGCCCCAGCATTTT.

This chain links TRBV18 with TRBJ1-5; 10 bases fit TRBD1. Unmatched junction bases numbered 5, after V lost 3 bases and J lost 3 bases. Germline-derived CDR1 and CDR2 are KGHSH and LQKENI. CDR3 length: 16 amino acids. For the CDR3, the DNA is TGTGCCAGCTCACCCCCCGGGACAGGGGACAATCAGCCCCAGCATTTT. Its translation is CASSPPGTGDNQPQHF. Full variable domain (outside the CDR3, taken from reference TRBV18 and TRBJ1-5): NAGVMQNPRHLVRRRGQEARLRCSPMKGHSHVYWYRQLPEEGLKFMVYLQKENIIDESGMPKERFSAEFPKEGPSILRIQQVVRGDSAAYFCASSPPGTGDNQPQHFGDGTRLSIL.

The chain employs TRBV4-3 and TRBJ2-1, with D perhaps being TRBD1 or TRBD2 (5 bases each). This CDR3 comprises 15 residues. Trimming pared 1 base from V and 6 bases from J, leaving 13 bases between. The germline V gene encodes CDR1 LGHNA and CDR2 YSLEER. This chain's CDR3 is CASSQAGTRPNEQFF. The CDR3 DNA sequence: TGCGCCAGCAGCCAAGCTGGGACCAGACCCAATGAGCAGTTCTTC.

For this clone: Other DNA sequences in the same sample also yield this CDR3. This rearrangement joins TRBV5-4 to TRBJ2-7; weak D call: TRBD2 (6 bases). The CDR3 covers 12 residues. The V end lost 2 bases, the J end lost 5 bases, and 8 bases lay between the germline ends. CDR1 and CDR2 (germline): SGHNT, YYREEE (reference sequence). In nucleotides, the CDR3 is TGTGCCAGCAGCTTCGGGACTGACGAGCAGTACTTC. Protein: CASSFGTDEQYF.

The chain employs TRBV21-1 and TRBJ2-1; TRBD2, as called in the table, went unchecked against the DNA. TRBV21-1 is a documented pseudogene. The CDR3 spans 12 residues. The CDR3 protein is CASINLDNEQFF. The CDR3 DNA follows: TGTGCCAGCATCAATCTAGACAATGAGCAGTTCTTC.

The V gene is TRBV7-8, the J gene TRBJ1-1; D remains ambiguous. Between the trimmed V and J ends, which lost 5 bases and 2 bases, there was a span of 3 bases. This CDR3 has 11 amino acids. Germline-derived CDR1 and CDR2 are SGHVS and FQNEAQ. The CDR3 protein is CASSINTEAFF. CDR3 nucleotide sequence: TGTGCCAGCAGCATTAACACTGAAGCTTTCTTT.

The CDR3, as DNA: TGTGCCAGCAGTGAAGGCGGACTAGCGGGAGGGCTCTCCTACGAGCAGTACTTC. Its translation: CASSEGGLAGGLSYEQYF. The V and J genes are TRBV2 and TRBJ2-7; 15 positions agree with TRBD2. V lost 1 base to trimming and J lost 0 bases; unmatched junction nucleotides: 4. The germline V gene encodes CDR1 SNHLY and CDR2 FYNNEI. CDR3 length: 18 amino acids.

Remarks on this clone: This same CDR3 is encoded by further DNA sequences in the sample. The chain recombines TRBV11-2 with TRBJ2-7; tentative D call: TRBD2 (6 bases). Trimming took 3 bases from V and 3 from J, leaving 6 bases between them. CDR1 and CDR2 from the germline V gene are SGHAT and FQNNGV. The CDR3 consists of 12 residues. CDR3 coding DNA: TGTGCCAGCAGCTTCGGGAGCTACGAGCAGTACTTC. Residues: CASSFGSYEQYF.

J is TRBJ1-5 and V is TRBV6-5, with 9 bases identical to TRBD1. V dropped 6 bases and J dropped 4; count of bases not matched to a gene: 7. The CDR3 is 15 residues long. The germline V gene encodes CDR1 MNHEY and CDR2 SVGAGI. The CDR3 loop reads CASRAGTGQNQPQHF. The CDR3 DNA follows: TGTGCCAGCAGGGCCGGGACAGGGCAAAATCAGCCCCAGCATTTT.

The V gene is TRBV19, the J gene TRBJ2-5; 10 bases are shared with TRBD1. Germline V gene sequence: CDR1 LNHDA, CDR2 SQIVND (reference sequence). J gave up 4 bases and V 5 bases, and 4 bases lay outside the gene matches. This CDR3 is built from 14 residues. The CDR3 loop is CASSETGGGETQYF. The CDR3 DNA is TGTGCCAGTAGTGAGACAGGGGGCGGAGAGACCCAGTACTTC.

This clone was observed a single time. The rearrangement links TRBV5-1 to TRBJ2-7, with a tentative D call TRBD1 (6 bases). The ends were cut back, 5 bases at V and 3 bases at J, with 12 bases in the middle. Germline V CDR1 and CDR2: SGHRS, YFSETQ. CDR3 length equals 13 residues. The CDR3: CASRATGDYEQYF. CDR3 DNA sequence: TGCGCCAGCAGAGCGACAGGCGACTACGAGCAGTACTTC.

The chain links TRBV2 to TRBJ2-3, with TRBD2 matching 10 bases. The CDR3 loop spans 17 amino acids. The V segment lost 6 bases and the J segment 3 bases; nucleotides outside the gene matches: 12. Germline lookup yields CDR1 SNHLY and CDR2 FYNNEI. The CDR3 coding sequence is TGTGCCAGCAGAGAGCATATTGGGACTAGCGTGACAGATACGCAGTATTTT. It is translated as CASREHIGTSVTDTQYF. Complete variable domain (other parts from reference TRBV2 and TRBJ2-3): EPEVTQTPSHQVTQMGQEVILRCVPISNHLYFYWYRQILGQKVEFLVSFYNNEISEKSEIFDDQFSVERPDGSNFTLKIRSTKLEDSAMYFCASREHIGTSVTDTQYFGPGTRLTVL.

The CDR3 reads CASSRAGQEAYEQYF. CDR3 in DNA: TGTGCCAGCAGCCGGGCGGGGCAAGAAGCCTACGAGCAGTACTTC. The V call is TRBV11-2, the J call TRBJ2-7; the D gene is possibly TRBD2 (6 bases). The V end was cut by 5 bases, the J end by 2 bases, with 16 bases between. There are 15 residues in the CDR3. The germline CDR1 and CDR2 sequences are SGHAT and FQNNGV.

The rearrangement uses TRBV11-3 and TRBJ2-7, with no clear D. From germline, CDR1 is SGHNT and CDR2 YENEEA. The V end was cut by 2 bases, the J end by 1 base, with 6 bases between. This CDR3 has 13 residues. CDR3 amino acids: CASSLQDSYEQYF. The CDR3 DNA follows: TGTGCCAGCAGCTTACAGGATTCCTACGAGCAGTACTTC.